The 24 T cell receptor beta chains below come from one sample, sequenced in a study of graft-versus-host responses after intestinal transplantation. The protocol was immunoSEQ multiplex PCR, while the TCRdb copy is restricted to in-frame clones and leaves out a portion. Among roughly 7,300 clones, around 98% were seen once, and the ten largest hold around 0.26%. The sample was PBMCs, taken 23 days after intestinal transplant. The receptors shown here come from a human patient who received an intestinal transplant, so some T cells may come from the graft donor.

The chain recombines TRBV30 with TRBJ1-1, with D perhaps TRBD1 (6 bases). The V and J ends lost 1 base and 11 bases respectively, with 17 bases between them. CDR1 and CDR2 from the germline V gene are GTSNPN and SVGIG (reference sequence). The CDR3 covers 13 residues. In nucleotides, the CDR3 is TGTGCCTGGAGTGACGGGACACCGGGGATTGCTTTCTTT. It encodes CAWSDGTPGIAFF.

The chain recombines TRBV29-1 with TRBJ2-7; D is perhaps TRBD1 (6 bases). The CDR3 runs to 12 residues. V was trimmed by 5 bases and J by 6 bases, leaving 14 bases between them. Germline V gene lookup returns CDR1 SQVTM and CDR2 ANQGSEA. CDR3 in amino acids: CSVQGYSGEQYF. The CDR3 DNA is TGCAGCGTTCAGGGGTACTCGGGCGAGCAGTACTTC.

V and J are TRBV27 and TRBJ2-1, with D uncertain. The CDR3 totals 12 residues. V lost 5 bases, J lost 6 bases, and 8 bases lay in between. Germline V gives CDR1 MNHEY, CDR2 SMNVEV (reference sequence). The CDR3 nucleotides read TGTGCCAGCAGTCTCTCAGGCAATGAGCAGTTCTTC. This encodes CASSLSGNEQFF.

V usage is TRBV29-1 and J usage is TRBJ1-1; 7 nucleotides agree with TRBD1. Germline CDR1 is SQVTM and CDR2 is ANQGSEA. The CDR3 runs to 13 residues. V was pared by 6 bases and J by 1 base, with 5 bases of the junction left unmatched. The CDR3 loop is CSVDGQENTEAFF. CDR3 sequence (DNA): TGCAGCGTGGACGGACAGGAGAACACTGAAGCTTTCTTT.

This chain joins TRBV4-1 and TRBJ2-1; 16 bases are shared with TRBD2. The trim removed 5 bases at V and 7 bases at J, leaving 8 bases unmatched. There are 17 residues in the CDR3. Germline V gene lookup returns CDR1 MGHRA and CDR2 YSYEKL. The CDR3 spells CASSTSGTSGRGNEQFF. CDR3 sequence (DNA): TGCGCCAGCAGCACCTCCGGGACTAGCGGGAGGGGTAATGAGCAGTTCTTC.

This clone was detected a few times. This chain joins TRBV13 and TRBJ2-3; D ambiguous. Germline assignment: CDR1 PRHDT and CDR2 FYEKMQ (reference sequence). The CDR3 has 13 amino acids. Trimming stripped 0 bases from V and 4 bases from J, with 5 bases between. The CDR3 protein is CASSLGTADTQYF. The CDR3 DNA reads TGTGCCAGCAGCTTAGGCACCGCAGATACGCAGTATTTT.

The chain combines TRBV7-9 with TRBJ2-5, with D unclear. The V and J ends lost 3 bases and 2 bases respectively, with 16 bases between them. Germline V gene sequence: CDR1 SEHNR, CDR2 FQNEAQ (reference sequence). CDR3 length: 16 amino acids. DNA of the CDR3: TGTGCCAGCAGCTTTAATGATTGGGGATCTCAAGAGACCCAGTACTTC. The encoded protein is CASSFNDWGSQETQYF. Drawing the rest from reference TRBV7-9 and TRBJ2-5, the complete variable domain is DTGVSQNPRHKITKRGQNVTFRCDPISEHNRLYWYRQTLGQGPEFLTYFQNEAQLEKSRLLSDRFSAERPKGSFSTLEIQRTEQGDSAMYLCASSFNDWGSQETQYFGPGTRLLVL.

The V gene is TRBV27, the J gene TRBJ2-3; TRBD2 matches at 7 bases. This CDR3 is 15 amino acids long. Germline-derived CDR1 and CDR2 are MNHEY and SMNVEV (reference sequence). V lost 8 bases, J lost 0 bases, and 8 bases stayed unmatched. The CDR3 region has the DNA TGTGCCAGCGGGGAGGGGACCCTTAGCACAGATACGCAGTATTTT. Protein sequence: CASGEGTLSTDTQYF.

The chain has TRBV2 and TRBJ1-1, with 7 bases matching TRBD1. CDR3 length: 13 amino acids. Trimming at V came to 7 bases and at J to 1 base, leaving 3 bases not matched to a gene. The germline V gene has CDR1 SNHLY and CDR2 FYNNEI. CDR3 in DNA: TGTGCCAGCACTGGGACAGAGAACACTGAAGCTTTCTTT. Translated: CASTGTENTEAFF.

This CDR3 is CASSFRGGQPQHF. In DNA form, the CDR3 reads TGTGCCAGCAGTTTCAGGGGAGGGCAGCCCCAGCATTTT. This chain joins TRBV28 and TRBJ1-5, with a weak D call TRBD1 (6 bases). Germline lookup yields CDR1 MDHEN and CDR2 SYDVKM. The CDR3 has 13 amino acids. V dropped 3 bases and J dropped 7 bases, with 10 bases sitting between them.

The J gene is TRBJ2-7, the V gene TRBV5-4, with a possible D match to TRBD2 (5 bases). The CDR3 extends over 13 amino acids. CDR1 is SGHNT and CDR2 is YYREEE in the germline V gene (reference sequence). With 4 bases removed from V and 6 bases from J, the gap between germline ends came to 14 bases. Written as DNA, the CDR3 is TGTGCCAGCAGCCTACCTCTAGAGGGCGAGCAGTACTTC. The encoded protein is CASSLPLEGEQYF.

The chain has TRBV19 and TRBJ2-5; D ambiguous. This CDR3 is 13 amino acids long. CDR1 and CDR2 from the germline V gene are LNHDA and SQIVND (reference sequence). Trimming stripped 3 bases from V and 4 bases from J, with 9 bases between. The CDR3 DNA follows: TGTGCCAGTAGTATTTATTCGGGAGAGACCCAGTACTTC. Its protein is CASSIYSGETQYF. The full variable domain, rest sourced from reference TRBV19 and TRBJ2-5, is DGGITQSPKYLFRKEGQNVTLSCEQNLNHDAMYWYRQDPGQGLRLIYYSQIVNDFQKGDIAEGYSVSREKKESFPLTVTSAQKNPTAFYLCASSIYSGETQYFGPGTRLLVL.

This clone was detected only a few times. V is TRBV6-1 and J is TRBJ1-5; D is ambiguous. Trimming removed 8 bases at V and 0 bases at J, with 8 bases between. Germline CDR1 MNHNS, CDR2 SASEGT. The CDR3 runs 13 residues. The CDR3 bases are TGTGCCAGCGGACGATATAGCAATCAGCCCCAGCATTTT. Translated: CASGRYSNQPQHF.

The chain links TRBV6-5 to TRBJ2-7; no firm D call. Germline V CDR1 and CDR2: MNHEY, SVGAGI. CDR3 length equals 12 residues. V was trimmed by 6 bases and J by 0 bases, leaving 6 bases between them. CDR3 region: CASRHSSYEQYF. CDR3 nucleotide sequence: TGTGCCAGCAGACACAGCTCCTACGAGCAGTACTTC.

The genes are TRBV28 and TRBJ2-7, with TRBD2 identical over 8 bases. Germline V CDR1 and CDR2: MDHEN, SYDVKM. V was pared by 6 bases and J by 0 bases, with 7 bases of the junction left unmatched. The length of the CDR3 is 15 residues. The CDR3 region has the DNA TGTGCCAGCAGCCTACTAGCGGCAAGCTCCTACGAGCAGTACTTC. It yields the protein CASSLLAASSYEQYF.

This chain connects TRBV7-6 to TRBJ2-2; 13 bases line up with TRBD2. Trimming removed 3 bases from V and 4 bases from J; junction bases left unmatched: 2. Germline-derived CDR1 and CDR2 are SGHVS and FNYEAQ. The CDR3 consists of 16 residues. CDR3 sequence: CASSLGLAGSTGELFF. CDR3 bases: TGTGCCAGCAGCTTGGGACTAGCGGGATCCACCGGGGAGCTGTTTTTT. Full variable domain (outside the CDR3, taken from reference TRBV7-6 and TRBJ2-2): GAGVSQSPRYKVTKRGQDVALRCDPISGHVSLYWYRQALGQGPEFLTYFNYEAQQDKSGLPNDRFSAERPEGSISTLTIQRTEQRDSAMYRCASSLGLAGSTGELFFGEGSRLTVL.

In DNA, the CDR3 is TGCGCCAGCAGCCAAGATCGGGGGAGAGGCACTGAAGCTTTCTTT. It translates to CASSQDRGRGTEAFF. The rearrangement links TRBV4-1 to TRBJ1-1; D is perhaps TRBD1 (5 bases). The germline gives CDR1 MGHRA, CDR2 YSYEKL. The V gene lost 0 bases and the J gene lost 4 bases, with 12 bases spanning the gap. The CDR3 runs 15 residues.

The chain joins TRBV4-1 to TRBJ2-3; D perhaps matches TRBD2 (6 bases). The germline gives CDR1 MGHRA, CDR2 YSYEKL. This CDR3 has 15 amino acids. V lost 2 bases, J lost 2 bases, and 11 bases lay in between. CDR3 region: CASSQKRALTDTQYF. The CDR3 DNA follows: TGCGCCAGCAGCCAAAAGCGGGCGCTCACAGATACGCAGTATTTT.

The rearrangement links TRBV27 to TRBJ1-1, with 8 bases fitting TRBD1. J gave up 5 bases and V 5 bases, and 10 bases lay outside the gene matches. Germline-derived CDR1 and CDR2 are MNHEY and SMNVEV (reference sequence). This CDR3 comprises 15 residues. CDR3 protein: CASSLTGGVGTEAFF. As DNA, the CDR3 is TGTGCCAGCAGTCTCACAGGGGGTGTGGGAACTGAAGCTTTCTTT.

This chain connects TRBV27 to TRBJ2-7; 11 nucleotides agree with TRBD1. Germline CDR1 is MNHEY and CDR2 is SMNVEV (reference sequence). With 2 bases clipped from V and 6 bases from J, the junction kept 3 bases outside the gene matches. The CDR3 extends over 14 amino acids. CDR3 sequence (DNA): TGTGCCAGCAGTTTAGCCGGGACAGGGGGCGAGCAGTACTTC. Translated, it gives CASSLAGTGGEQYF.

V is TRBV4-2 and J is TRBJ2-1, with 11 nucleotides matching TRBD2. This CDR3 is built from 16 residues. The V gene's germline CDR1 is LGHNA and CDR2 YNFKEQ. With 0 bases clipped from V and 10 bases from J, the junction kept 8 bases outside the gene matches. The CDR3, as DNA: TGTGCCAGCAGCCAAGAAGGGACTAGCGGTTTTTGGGAGCAGTTCTTC. Its translation: CASSQEGTSGFWEQFF.

This chain links TRBV10-2 with TRBJ2-7; TRBD2 is a possible D gene (6 bases). V lost 0 bases and J 1 base, leaving 31 bases between the germline ends. Germline CDR1 reads WSHSY; CDR2 reads SAAADI. This CDR3 has 22 residues. DNA of the CDR3: TGCGCCAGCAGTGAGTCCGCCAAAAGGTCCGTGAGGCTAGCGACGGATTCCTACGAGCAGTACTTC. It encodes CASSESAKRSVRLATDSYEQYF.

The chain employs TRBV9 and TRBJ1-2; 7 bases are a match to TRBD1. The CDR3 is made up of 15 amino acids. The germline V gene encodes CDR1 SGDLS and CDR2 YYNGEE. Losses at the gene ends were 3 bases for V and 4 bases for J; bases not matched to a gene: 9. CDR3 amino acids: CASSEGAGVGYGYTF. CDR3 nucleotides: TGTGCCAGCAGCGAGGGGGCCGGTGTAGGCTATGGCTACACCTTC.

This clone was detected a few times. The V call is TRBV11-3, the J call TRBJ2-1; D not certain. The germline V gene has CDR1 SGHNT and CDR2 YENEEA. V was cut by 1 base and J by 2 bases, with 6 bases left in between. The CDR3 is 14 amino acids. This CDR3 is CASSLGRAYNEQFF. CDR3 sequence (DNA): TGTGCCAGCAGCTTAGGAAGAGCCTACAATGAGCAGTTCTTC.